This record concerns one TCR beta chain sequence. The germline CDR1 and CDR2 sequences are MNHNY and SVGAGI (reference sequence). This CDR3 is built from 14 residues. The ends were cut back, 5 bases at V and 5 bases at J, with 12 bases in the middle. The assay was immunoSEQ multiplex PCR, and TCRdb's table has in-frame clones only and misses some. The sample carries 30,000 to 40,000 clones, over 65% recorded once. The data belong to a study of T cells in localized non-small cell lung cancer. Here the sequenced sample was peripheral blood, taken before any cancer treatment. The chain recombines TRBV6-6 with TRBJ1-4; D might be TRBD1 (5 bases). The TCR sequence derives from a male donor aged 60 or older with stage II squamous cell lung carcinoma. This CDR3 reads CASSRTRTNEKLFF. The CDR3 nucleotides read TGTGCCAGCAGTCGGACAAGGACGAATGAAAAACTGTTTTTT.